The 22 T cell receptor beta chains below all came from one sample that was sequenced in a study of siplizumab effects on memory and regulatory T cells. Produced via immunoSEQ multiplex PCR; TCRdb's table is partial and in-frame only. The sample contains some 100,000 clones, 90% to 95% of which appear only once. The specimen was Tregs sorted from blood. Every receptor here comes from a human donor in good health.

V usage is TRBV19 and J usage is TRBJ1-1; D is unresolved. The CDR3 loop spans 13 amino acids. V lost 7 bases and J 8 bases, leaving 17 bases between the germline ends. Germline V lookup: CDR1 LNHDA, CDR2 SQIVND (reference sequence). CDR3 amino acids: CASKIQDLGEAFF. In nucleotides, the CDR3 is TGTGCCAGTAAAATTCAGGATCTAGGGGAAGCTTTCTTT.

The CDR3 DNA sequence: TGTGCCAGCAGTTACGGACGGGGGGGCGATACGCAGTATTTT. Translating it yields CASSYGRGGDTQYF. The chain combines TRBV6-5 with TRBJ2-3; the match to TRBD2 covers 8 bases. Germline V gene data show CDR1 as MNHEY and CDR2 as SVGAGI. V was pared by 2 bases and J by 6 bases, with 4 bases of the junction left unmatched. The CDR3 sequence is 14 residues long.

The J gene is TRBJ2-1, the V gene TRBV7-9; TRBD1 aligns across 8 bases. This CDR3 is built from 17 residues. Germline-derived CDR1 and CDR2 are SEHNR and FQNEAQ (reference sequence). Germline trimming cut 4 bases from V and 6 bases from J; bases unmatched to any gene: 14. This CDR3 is CASSSPIRTGWLNEQFF. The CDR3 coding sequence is TGTGCCAGCAGCTCCCCCATTCGGACAGGGTGGCTCAATGAGCAGTTCTTC. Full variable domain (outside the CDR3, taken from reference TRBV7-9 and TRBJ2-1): DTGVSQNPRHKITKRGQNVTFRCDPISEHNRLYWYRQTLGQGPEFLTYFQNEAQLEKSRLLSDRFSAERPKGSFSTLEIQRTEQGDSAMYLCASSSPIRTGWLNEQFFGPGTRLTVL.

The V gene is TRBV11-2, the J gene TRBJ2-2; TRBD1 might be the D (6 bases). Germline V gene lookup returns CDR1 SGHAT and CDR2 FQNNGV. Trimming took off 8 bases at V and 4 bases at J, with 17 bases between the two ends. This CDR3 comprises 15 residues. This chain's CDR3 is CASPSQGFGTGELFF. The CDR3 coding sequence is TGTGCCAGCCCATCGCAGGGGTTCGGCACCGGGGAGCTGTTTTTT.

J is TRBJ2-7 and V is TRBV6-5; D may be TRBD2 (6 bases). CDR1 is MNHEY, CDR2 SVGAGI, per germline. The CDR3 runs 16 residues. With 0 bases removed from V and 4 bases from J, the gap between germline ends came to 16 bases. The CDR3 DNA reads TGTGCCAGCAGTTACTCCCTCCGCCGGACTACTTACGAGCAGTACTTC. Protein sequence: CASSYSLRRTTYEQYF.

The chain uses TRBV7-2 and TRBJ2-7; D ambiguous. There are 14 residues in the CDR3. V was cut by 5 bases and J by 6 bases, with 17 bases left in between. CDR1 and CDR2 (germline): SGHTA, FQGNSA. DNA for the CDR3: TGTGCCAGCAGCCCCTCGGTGGGGTTAGGCGAGCAGTACTTC. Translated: CASSPSVGLGEQYF.

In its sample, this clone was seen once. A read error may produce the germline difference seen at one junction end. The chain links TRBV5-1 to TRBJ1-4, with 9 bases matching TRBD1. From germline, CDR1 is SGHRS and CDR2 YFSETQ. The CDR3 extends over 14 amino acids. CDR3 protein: CASSLVTGGEKLLF. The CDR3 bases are TGCGCCAGCAGCTTGGTGACAGGGGGTGAAAAACTGCTTTTT.

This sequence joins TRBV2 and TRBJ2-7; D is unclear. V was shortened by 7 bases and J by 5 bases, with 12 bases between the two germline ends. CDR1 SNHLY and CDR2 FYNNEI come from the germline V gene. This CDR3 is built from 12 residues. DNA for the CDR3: TGTGCCAGCACCCGTCGGACCCACGAGCAGTACTTC. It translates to CASTRRTHEQYF. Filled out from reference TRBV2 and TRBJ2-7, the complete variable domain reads EPEVTQTPSHQVTQMGQEVILRCVPISNHLYFYWYRQILGQKVEFLVSFYNNEISEKSEIFDDQFSVERPDGSNFTLKIRSTKLEDSAMYFCASTRRTHEQYFGPGTRLTVT.

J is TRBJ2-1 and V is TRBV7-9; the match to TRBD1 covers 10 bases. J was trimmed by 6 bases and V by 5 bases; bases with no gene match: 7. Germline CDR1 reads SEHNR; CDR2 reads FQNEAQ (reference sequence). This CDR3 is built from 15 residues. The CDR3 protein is CASSRGTGVGNEQFF. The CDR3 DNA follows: TGTGCCAGCAGCAGGGGGACAGGGGTTGGCAATGAGCAGTTCTTC.

The CDR3 is CASSFETGSTYEQYF. DNA for the CDR3: TGTGCCAGCAGCTTCGAGACAGGGTCAACCTACGAGCAGTACTTC. This sequence joins TRBV7-2 and TRBJ2-7; 7 bases agree with TRBD1. Germline loops: CDR1 SGHTA, CDR2 FQGNSA. The CDR3 length is 15 residues. With 3 bases clipped from V and 2 bases from J, the junction kept 7 bases outside the gene matches. Together with reference TRBV7-2 and TRBJ2-7, the CDR3 gives the full variable domain: GAGVSQSPSNKVTEKGKDVELRCDPISGHTALYWYRQSLGQGLEFLIYFQGNSAPDKSGLPSDRFSAERTGGSVSTLTIQRTQQEDSAVYLCASSFETGSTYEQYFGPGTRLTVT.

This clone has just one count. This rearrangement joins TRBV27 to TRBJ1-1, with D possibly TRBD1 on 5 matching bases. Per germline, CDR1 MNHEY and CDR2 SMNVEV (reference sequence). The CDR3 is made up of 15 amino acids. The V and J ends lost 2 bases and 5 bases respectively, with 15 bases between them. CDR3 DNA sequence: TGTGCCAGCAGTTTAAGTTTCGGGACCGGTACTGAAGCTTTCTTT. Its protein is CASSLSFGTGTEAFF.

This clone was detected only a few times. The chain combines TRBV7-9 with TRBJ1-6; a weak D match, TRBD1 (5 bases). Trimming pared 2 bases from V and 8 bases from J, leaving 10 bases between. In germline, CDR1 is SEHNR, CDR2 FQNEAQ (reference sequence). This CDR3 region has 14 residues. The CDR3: CASSLNRQDSPLHF. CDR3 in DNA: TGTGCCAGCAGCTTAAACAGGCAGGATTCACCCCTCCACTTT.

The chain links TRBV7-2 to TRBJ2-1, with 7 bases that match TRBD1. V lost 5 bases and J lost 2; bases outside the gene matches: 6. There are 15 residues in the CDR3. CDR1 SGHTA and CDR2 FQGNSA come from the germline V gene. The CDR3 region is CASSPTGDAYNEQFF. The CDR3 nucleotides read TGTGCCAGCAGCCCAACAGGGGACGCCTACAATGAGCAGTTCTTC.

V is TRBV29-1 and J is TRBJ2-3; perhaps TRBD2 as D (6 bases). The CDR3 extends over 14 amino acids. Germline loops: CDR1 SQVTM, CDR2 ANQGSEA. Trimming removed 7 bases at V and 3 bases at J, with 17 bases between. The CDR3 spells CSDRPRGRTDTQYF. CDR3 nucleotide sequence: TGCAGCGACCGGCCCCGAGGGAGGACAGATACGCAGTATTTT.

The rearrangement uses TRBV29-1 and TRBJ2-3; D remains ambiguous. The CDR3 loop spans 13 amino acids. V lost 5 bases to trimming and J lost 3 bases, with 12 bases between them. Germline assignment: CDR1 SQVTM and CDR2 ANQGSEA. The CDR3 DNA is TGCAGCGTTAGAAGGAGTAAGACAGATACGCAGTATTTT. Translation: CSVRRSKTDTQYF.

As DNA, the CDR3 is TGTGCCAGCAGCTTAACCGCTAGCGGGGCCAATGAGCAGTTCTTC. It yields the protein CASSLTASGANEQFF. The chain combines TRBV7-9 with TRBJ2-1; 9 bases are shared with TRBD2. Germline-derived CDR1 and CDR2 are SEHNR and FQNEAQ (reference sequence). This CDR3 is built from 15 residues. With 2 bases clipped from V and 6 bases from J, the junction kept 5 bases outside the gene matches.

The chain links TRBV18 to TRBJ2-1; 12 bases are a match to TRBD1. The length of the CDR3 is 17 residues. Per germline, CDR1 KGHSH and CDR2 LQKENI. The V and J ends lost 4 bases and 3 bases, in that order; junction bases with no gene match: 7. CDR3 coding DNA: TGTGCCAGCTCACACCGGGACAGGGGGCAAATCTACAATGAGCAGTTCTTC. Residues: CASSHRDRGQIYNEQFF.

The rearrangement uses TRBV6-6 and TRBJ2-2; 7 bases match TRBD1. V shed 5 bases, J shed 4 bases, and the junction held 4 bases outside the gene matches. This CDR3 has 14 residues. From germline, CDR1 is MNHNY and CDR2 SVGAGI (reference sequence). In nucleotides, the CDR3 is TGTGCCAGCAGTAGGGACAGCTCCACCGGGGAGCTGTTTTTT. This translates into CASSRDSSTGELFF.

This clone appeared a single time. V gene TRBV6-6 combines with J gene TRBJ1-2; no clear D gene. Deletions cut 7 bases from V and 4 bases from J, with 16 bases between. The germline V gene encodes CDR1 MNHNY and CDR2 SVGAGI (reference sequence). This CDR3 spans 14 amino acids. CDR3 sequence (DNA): TGTGCCAGCACCGATGGGAGCATAGGCTATGGCTACACCTTC. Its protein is CASTDGSIGYGYTF.

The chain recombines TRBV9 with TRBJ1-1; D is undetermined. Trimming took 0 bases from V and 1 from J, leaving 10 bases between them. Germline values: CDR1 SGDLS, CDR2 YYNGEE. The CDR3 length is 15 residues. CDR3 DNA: TGTGCCAGCAGCGTAGGGGCGCTGGAGAACACTGAAGCTTTCTTT. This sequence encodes CASSVGALENTEAFF.

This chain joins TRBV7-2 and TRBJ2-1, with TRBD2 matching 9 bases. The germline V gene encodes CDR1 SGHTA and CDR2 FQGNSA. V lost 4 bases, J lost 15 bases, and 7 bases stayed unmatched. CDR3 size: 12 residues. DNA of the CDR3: TGTGCCAGCAGCTCTAGCGGGGTCGTCGCGTTCTTC. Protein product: CASSSSGVVAFF. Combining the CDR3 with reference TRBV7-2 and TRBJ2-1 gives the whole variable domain GAGVSQSPSNKVTEKGKDVELRCDPISGHTALYWYRQSLGQGLEFLIYFQGNSAPDKSGLPSDRFSAERTGGSVSTLTIQRTQQEDSAVYLCASSSSGVVAFFGPGTRLTVL.

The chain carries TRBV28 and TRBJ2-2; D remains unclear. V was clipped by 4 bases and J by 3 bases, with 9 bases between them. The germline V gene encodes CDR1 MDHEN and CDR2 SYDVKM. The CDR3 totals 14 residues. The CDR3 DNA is TGTGCCAGCAGTTCCGCACAAGACACCGGGGAGCTGTTTTTT. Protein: CASSSAQDTGELFF.